This is a list of T cell receptor beta chains from one sample in a study of beta chain features in type 1 diabetes. Clones were sequenced by immunoSEQ multiplex PCR, and TCRdb holds only the in-frame ones, with some missing. The sample includes 130,000 to 150,000 clones, around a tenth of them seen just once. Sequencing was performed on central memory CD4+ T cells from blood. The receptors stem from a man aged 18-30 years in good health. The CDR3 runs from the conserved cysteine through the conserved F or W. Fields, in order: D gene, V gene, J gene, clone size, CDR3 length, CDR3 protein, CDR3 DNA. The D gene is left open where the match is weak. Size tells how often a clone was seen (once, few, many) or the class of an expanded clone, and some rows leave it out.

d_call: NA; v_call: TRBV21-1; j_call: TRBJ2-1; clone_size: few; cdr3_length: 15; cdr3_aa: CASSRRGTVGNEQFF; cdr3_nt: TGTGCCAGCAGCCGAAGGGGGACAGTGGGCAATGAGCAGTTCTTC
d_call: TRBD1; v_call: TRBV28; j_call: TRBJ2-2; clone_size: NA; cdr3_length: 16; cdr3_aa: CASSLRGGGYTGELFF; cdr3_nt: TGTGCCAGCAGTTTACGAGGGGGCGGGTACACCGGGGAGCTGTTTTTT
d_call: TRBD1; v_call: TRBV7-2; j_call: TRBJ1-4; clone_size: few; cdr3_length: 14; cdr3_aa: CASRGQGRNEKLFF; cdr3_nt: TGTGCCAGCAGAGGACAGGGAAGAAATGAAAAACTGTTTTTT
d_call: TRBD1; v_call: TRBV7-3; j_call: TRBJ1-4; clone_size: few; cdr3_length: 16; cdr3_aa: CASSGGTGIGYEKLFF; cdr3_nt: TGTGCCAGCAGCGGGGGGACAGGGATTGGCTATGAAAAACTGTTTTTT
d_call: TRBD1; v_call: TRBV7-9; j_call: TRBJ2-4; clone_size: many; cdr3_length: 13; cdr3_aa: CASSMQTGGPQYF; cdr3_nt: TGTGCCAGCAGCATGCAGACAGGGGGCCCTCAGTACTTC
d_call: NA; v_call: TRBV9; j_call: TRBJ2-2; clone_size: many; cdr3_length: 15; cdr3_aa: CASSPLDRNTGELFF; cdr3_nt: TGTGCCAGCAGCCCACTGGACAGGAACACCGGGGAGCTGTTTTTT
d_call: NA; v_call: TRBV28; j_call: TRBJ2-2; clone_size: NA; cdr3_length: 19; cdr3_aa: CASSLVGGHNRGNTGELFF; cdr3_nt: TGTGCCAGCAGTTTAGTTGGGGGACACAACCGGGGTAACACCGGGGAGCTGTTTTTT
d_call: NA; v_call: TRBV27; j_call: TRBJ2-1; clone_size: NA; cdr3_length: 13; cdr3_aa: CASSLSVGGEQFF; cdr3_nt: TGTGCCAGCAGTTTATCTGTGGGGGGTGAGCAGTTCTTC
d_call: NA; v_call: TRBV7-8; j_call: TRBJ2-7; clone_size: NA; cdr3_length: 14; cdr3_aa: CASTLSGQGYEQYF; cdr3_nt: TGTGCCAGCACCCTTAGCGGCCAGGGATACGAGCAGTACTTC
d_call: NA; v_call: TRBV10-3; j_call: TRBJ1-5; clone_size: few; cdr3_length: 13; cdr3_aa: CAINPGLNQPQHF; cdr3_nt: TGTGCCATCAATCCAGGGCTCAATCAGCCCCAGCATTTT
d_call: TRBD1; v_call: TRBV5-4; j_call: TRBJ1-4; clone_size: NA; cdr3_length: 14; cdr3_aa: CASSPTGTAEKLFF; cdr3_nt: TGTGCCAGCAGCCCAACCGGGACAGCTGAAAAACTGTTTTTT
d_call: TRBD2; v_call: TRBV7-2; j_call: TRBJ2-7; clone_size: few; cdr3_length: 14; cdr3_aa: CASSPGISGGGKYF; cdr3_nt: TGTGCCAGCAGCCCCGGGATTAGCGGGGGGGGAAAGTACTTC
d_call: NA; v_call: TRBV7-2; j_call: TRBJ1-4; clone_size: many; cdr3_length: 14; cdr3_aa: CASSTDGLNEKLFF; cdr3_nt: TGTGCCAGCAGCACTGACGGACTCAATGAAAAACTGTTTTTT
d_call: NA; v_call: TRBV28; j_call: TRBJ2-7; clone_size: few; cdr3_length: 14; cdr3_aa: CASRAPDRLYEQYF; cdr3_nt: TGTGCCAGCAGAGCCCCGGACAGACTCTACGAGCAGTACTTC
d_call: TRBD1; v_call: TRBV5-6; j_call: TRBJ2-2; clone_size: NA; cdr3_length: 16; cdr3_aa: CASSWGTGVNTGELFF; cdr3_nt: TGTGCCAGCAGCTGGGGGACAGGGGTGAACACCGGGGAGCTGTTTTTT
d_call: NA; v_call: TRBV27; j_call: TRBJ2-1; clone_size: few; cdr3_length: 17; cdr3_aa: CASTISPRRGSYNEQFF; cdr3_nt: TGTGCCAGCACCATAAGTCCAAGAAGGGGTTCCTACAATGAGCAGTTCTTC
d_call: NA; v_call: TRBV14; j_call: TRBJ1-3; clone_size: few; cdr3_length: 14; cdr3_aa: CASRASGAGNTIYF; cdr3_nt: TGTGCCAGCAGGGCCTCCGGGGCTGGAAACACCATATATTTT
d_call: TRBD1; v_call: TRBV7-3; j_call: TRBJ2-1; clone_size: few; cdr3_length: 15; cdr3_aa: CASSASGTEYNEQFF; cdr3_nt: TGTGCCAGCAGCGCCTCCGGGACAGAGTACAATGAGCAGTTCTTC
d_call: NA; v_call: TRBV11-2; j_call: TRBJ2-3; clone_size: NA; cdr3_length: 14; cdr3_aa: CASSLNRVTDTQYF; cdr3_nt: TGTGCCAGCAGCTTAAACAGGGTCACAGATACGCAGTATTTT
d_call: TRBD1; v_call: TRBV18; j_call: TRBJ1-2; clone_size: NA; cdr3_length: 16; cdr3_aa: CASSPLRQGTNYGYTF; cdr3_nt: TGTGCCAGCTCCCCACTCCGACAGGGGACAAACTATGGCTACACCTTC